This TCR beta chain came from a study of cytomegalovirus exposure and HLA in healthy donors. Trimming cost V 1 base and J 8 bases, with 17 bases left between them. CDR3 length: 15 residues. Germline assignment: CDR1 SGHDN and CDR2 FVKESK. In the PCR, 60 Vbeta and 13 Jbeta primers were used. Generated by immunoSEQ multiplex PCR, the TCRdb table keeps only in-frame clones and is missing some. This sample carries roughly 100,000 clones, around four fifths of them seen once, and the ten largest clones take 3% to 3.5%. The TCR was taken from a man between 25 and 39 years old in good health and CMV-seropositive. Sequenced: PBMCs. The chain joins TRBV14 to TRBJ1-2, with D possibly TRBD1 on 5 matching bases. This CDR3 reads CASSQVGLPDQGYTF. The CDR3 DNA follows: TGTGCCAGCAGCCAAGTGGGACTTCCAGATCAAGGCTACACCTTC.